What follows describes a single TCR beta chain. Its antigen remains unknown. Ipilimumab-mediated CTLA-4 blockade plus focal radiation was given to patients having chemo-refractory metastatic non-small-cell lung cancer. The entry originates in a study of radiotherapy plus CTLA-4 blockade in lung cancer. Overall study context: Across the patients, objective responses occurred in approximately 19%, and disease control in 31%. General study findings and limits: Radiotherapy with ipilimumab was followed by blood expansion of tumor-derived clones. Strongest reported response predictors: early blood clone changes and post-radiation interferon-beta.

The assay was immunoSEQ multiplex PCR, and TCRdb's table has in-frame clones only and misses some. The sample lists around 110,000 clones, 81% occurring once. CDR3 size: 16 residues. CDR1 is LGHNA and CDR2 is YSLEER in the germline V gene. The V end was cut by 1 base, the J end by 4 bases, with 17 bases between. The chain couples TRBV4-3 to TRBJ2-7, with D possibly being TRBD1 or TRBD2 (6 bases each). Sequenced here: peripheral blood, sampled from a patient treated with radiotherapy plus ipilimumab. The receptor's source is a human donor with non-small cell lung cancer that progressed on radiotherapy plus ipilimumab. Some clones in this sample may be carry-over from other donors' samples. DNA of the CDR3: TGCGCCAGCAGCCAAGTTTTAGGGGGGACGGGTTACGAGCAGTACTTC. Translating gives CASSQVLGGTGYEQYF.